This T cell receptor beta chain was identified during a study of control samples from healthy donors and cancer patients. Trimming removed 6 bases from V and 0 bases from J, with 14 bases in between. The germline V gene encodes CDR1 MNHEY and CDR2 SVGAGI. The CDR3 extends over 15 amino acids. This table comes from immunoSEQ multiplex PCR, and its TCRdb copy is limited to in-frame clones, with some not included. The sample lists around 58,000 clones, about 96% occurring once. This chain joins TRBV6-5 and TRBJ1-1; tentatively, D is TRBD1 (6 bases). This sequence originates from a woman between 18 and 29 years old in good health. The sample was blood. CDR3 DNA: TGTGCCAGCAGGCCGGACAGAGCCATGAACACTGAAGCTTTCTTT. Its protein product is CASRPDRAMNTEAFF.